This TCR beta chain was sequenced for a study of blood T cell repertoires in COVID-19. Study-level information: Collection of acute and convalescent COVID-19 samples took place in the United States, Italy and Spain.

Assay used: immunoSEQ multiplex PCR; TCRdb lists only in-frame clones, some missing. The sample shows some 56,000 clones, more than 80% of them seen only once. Trimming pared 6 bases from V and 4 bases from J, leaving 11 bases between. This CDR3 comprises 13 residues. Material: peripheral blood. The chain has TRBV12-3 or TRBV12-4 and TRBJ2-3; perhaps TRBD2 as D (5 bases). The TCR was taken from a human donor in a cohort sampled during active COVID-19. CDR3: CASSFGESDTQYF. DNA for the CDR3: TGTGCCAGCAGCTTCGGGGAATCAGATACGCAGTATTTT.